The next 15 T cell receptor beta chains were all read from a single sample in a study of cytomegalovirus exposure and HLA in healthy donors. PCR amplification relied on 60 Vbeta primers (plus 13 Jbeta primers). Generated by immunoSEQ multiplex PCR, the TCRdb table keeps only in-frame clones and is missing some. The sample consists of about 160,000 clones, about 80% of them appearing once. The specimen was PBMCs. These receptors originate from a man aged 50 to 59 in good health and CMV-seropositive.

The genes are TRBV7-2 and TRBJ2-5; a weak D match, TRBD2 (6 bases). V was cut by 5 bases and J by 6 bases, with 19 bases left in between. Germline CDR1 is SGHTA and CDR2 is FQGNSA. The CDR3 is made up of 15 amino acids. Here the CDR3 DNA reads TGTGCCAGCAGCCCGAGCGGGCGCGGCGGAAAGACCCAGTACTTC. It is translated as CASSPSGRGGKTQYF.

In its sample, this clone was seen once. This sequence joins TRBV9 and TRBJ2-5, with 9 nucleotides matching TRBD1. V trimming: 0 bases; J trimming: 4 bases; junction bases outside the gene matches: 4. Germline lookup yields CDR1 SGDLS and CDR2 YYNGEE. The CDR3 is 15 residues long. CDR3 sequence (DNA): TGTGCCAGCAGCGTAGGTACAGGGGGCGGAGAGACCCAGTACTTC. Its protein product is CASSVGTGGGETQYF.

This rearrangement joins TRBV7-9 to TRBJ1-1; 7 bases line up with TRBD1. The CDR3 consists of 14 residues. Germline trimming cut 3 bases from V and 5 bases from J; bases unmatched to any gene: 6. From germline, CDR1 is SEHNR and CDR2 FQNEAQ (reference sequence). The CDR3 region has the DNA TGTGCCAGCAGCTTCCCAGGGGGTAGGACTGAAGCTTTCTTT. This codes for CASSFPGGRTEAFF.

The CDR3 reads CASSLVASNQETQYF. CDR3 sequence (DNA): TGCGCCAGCAGCTTGGTGGCTAGCAATCAAGAGACCCAGTACTTC. This chain links TRBV5-1 with TRBJ2-5; D may be TRBD2 (5 bases). Germline values: CDR1 SGHRS, CDR2 YFSETQ. The CDR3 spans 15 residues. V was pared by 0 bases and J by 2 bases, with 11 bases between.

V is TRBV15 and J is TRBJ2-3; weak D call: TRBD1 (7 bases). Germline V gene lookup returns CDR1 LNHNV and CDR2 YYDKDF (reference sequence). The CDR3 has 15 residues. The V end was cut by 0 bases, the J end by 3 bases, with 10 bases between. The chain's CDR3 is CATSRDAGGTDTQYF. The CDR3 nucleotides are TGTGCCACCAGCAGAGATGCAGGGGGGACAGATACGCAGTATTTT.

The V gene is TRBV7-9, the J gene TRBJ1-4; 8 positions match TRBD1. The CDR3 contains 17 residues. CDR1 SEHNR and CDR2 FQNEAQ come from the germline V gene (reference sequence). J lost 4 bases, V lost 5 bases, and 12 bases had no gene match. This chain's CDR3 is CASSPWPLTGDNEKLFF. DNA for the CDR3: TGTGCCAGCAGCCCCTGGCCCTTGACAGGGGATAATGAAAAACTGTTTTTT. The full variable domain, with the rest looked up from reference TRBV7-9 and TRBJ1-4, is DTGVSQNPRHKITKRGQNVTFRCDPISEHNRLYWYRQTLGQGPEFLTYFQNEAQLEKSRLLSDRFSAERPKGSFSTLEIQRTEQGDSAMYLCASSPWPLTGDNEKLFFGSGTQLSVL.

The V gene is TRBV28, the J gene TRBJ1-6; no clear D gene. The germline CDR1 and CDR2 sequences are MDHEN and SYDVKM. The germline V and J ends were trimmed by 7 bases and 7 bases, with 11 bases remaining between them. The CDR3 covers 13 residues. The CDR3 region is CASNYRGNSPLHF. The CDR3 DNA reads TGTGCCAGCAATTATCGGGGAAATTCACCCCTCCACTTT.

This clone was observed a single time. The V and J genes are TRBV7-2 and TRBJ2-7; 8 bases map to TRBD1. The length of the CDR3 is 18 residues. CDR1 SGHTA and CDR2 FQGNSA come from the germline V gene. V lost 5 bases, J lost 3 bases, and 18 bases stayed unmatched. The CDR3, as DNA: TGTGCCAGCAGCCCGAGGGGCTCAGGGGGCTCATTAGGCTACGAGCAGTACTTC. Translating it yields CASSPRGSGGSLGYEQYF.

The chain carries TRBV19 and TRBJ1-5; possibly TRBD1 for D (5 bases). The CDR3 contains 14 residues. V lost 7 bases and J 0 bases, leaving 10 bases between the germline ends. CDR1 LNHDA and CDR2 SQIVND come from the germline V gene (reference sequence). The CDR3 DNA sequence: TGTGCCAGTATGAAGGGGTATAGCAATCAGCCCCAGCATTTT. It codes for CASMKGYSNQPQHF.

The chain employs TRBV6-1 and TRBJ1-5; 9 nucleotides align to TRBD1. The junction had 14 bases not matched to a gene; V was cut back by 2 bases and J by 9 bases. CDR1 is MNHNS and CDR2 is SASEGT in the germline V gene. CDR3 length equals 17 residues. The DNA for the CDR3 is TGTGCCAGCAGTGAAAATACAGGGGGCTTTCGGCAATGGCCCCAGCATTTT. Translation gives CASSENTGGFRQWPQHF.

The chain recombines TRBV10-3 with TRBJ2-7; TRBD1 aligns across 11 bases. Germline trimming cut 3 bases from V and 3 bases from J; bases unmatched to any gene: 7. This CDR3 spans 16 amino acids. CDR1 is ENHRY and CDR2 is SYGVKD in the germline V gene. The CDR3 spells CAISDPDRGRIYEQYF. The DNA of the CDR3 is TGTGCCATCAGTGATCCGGACAGGGGGCGAATCTACGAGCAGTACTTC.

The gene calls are TRBV5-6 and TRBJ2-5; TRBD2 matches 13 bases. The J call may be mistaken, given a closer DNA end match to TRBJ2-7. In germline, CDR1 is SGHDT, CDR2 YYEEEE. The CDR3 totals 15 residues. The CDR3 protein is CASSRRLAGGHEQYF. As DNA, the CDR3 is TGTGCCAGCAGCCGAAGACTAGCGGGGGGTCACGAGCAGTACTTC.

This clone was detected once. This chain connects TRBV11-2 to TRBJ1-6; D is unclear. V was clipped by 5 bases and J by 8 bases, with 4 bases between them. The CDR3 has 11 amino acids. The germline gives CDR1 SGHAT, CDR2 FQNNGV. As DNA, the CDR3 is TGTGCCAGCAGCAGCTATTCACCCCTCCACTTT. It specifies CASSSYSPLHF.

The chain combines TRBV30 with TRBJ2-3; 8 bases line up with TRBD2. CDR1 and CDR2 from the germline V gene are GTSNPN and SVGIG (reference sequence). The J segment lost 8 bases and the V segment lost 2 bases, leaving 3 bases of the junction unmatched. The length of the CDR3 is 12 residues. The CDR3 DNA reads TGTGCCTGGAGTCGAACTAGCGGTACGCAGTATTTT. It specifies CAWSRTSGTQYF. Drawing the rest from reference TRBV30 and TRBJ2-3, the complete variable domain is SQTIHQWPATLVQPVGSPLSLECTVEGTSNPNLYWYRQAAGRGLQLLFYSVGIGQISSEVPQNLSASRPQDRQFILSSKKLLLSDSGFYLCAWSRTSGTQYFGPGTRLTVL.

This clone was observed a few times. The chain is built from TRBV6-1 and TRBJ1-2; maybe TRBD1 (5 bases). The germline V gene encodes CDR1 MNHNS and CDR2 SASEGT. The CDR3 has 13 residues. V lost 7 bases, J lost 6 bases, and 15 bases lay in between. The CDR3 coding sequence is TGTGCCAGCAAAGACGGGGGTGGCGATGGCTACACCTTC. Amino acid sequence: CASKDGGGDGYTF.